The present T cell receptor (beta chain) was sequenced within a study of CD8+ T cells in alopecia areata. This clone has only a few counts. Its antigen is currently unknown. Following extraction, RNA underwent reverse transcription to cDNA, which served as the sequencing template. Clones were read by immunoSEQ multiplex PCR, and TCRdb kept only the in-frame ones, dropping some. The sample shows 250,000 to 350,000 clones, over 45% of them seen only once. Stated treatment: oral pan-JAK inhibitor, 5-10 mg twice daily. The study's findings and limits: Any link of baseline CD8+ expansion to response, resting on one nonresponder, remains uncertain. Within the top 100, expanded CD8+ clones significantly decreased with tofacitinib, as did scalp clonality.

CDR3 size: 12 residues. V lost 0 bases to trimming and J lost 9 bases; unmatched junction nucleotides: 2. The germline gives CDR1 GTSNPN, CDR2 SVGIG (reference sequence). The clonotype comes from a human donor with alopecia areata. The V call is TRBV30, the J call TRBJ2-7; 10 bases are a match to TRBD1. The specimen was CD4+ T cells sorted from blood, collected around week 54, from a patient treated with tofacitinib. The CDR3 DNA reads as TGTGCCTGGAGTGTGACAGGGGGCTGGCAGTACTTC. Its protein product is CAWSVTGGWQYF.